These T cell receptor beta chains were read from a single sample in a study of Graves' ophthalmopathy and Graves' hyperthyroidism. MiXCR, applied by TCRdb to the multiplex PCR reads, yields one record per CDR3 protein. The sample has approximately 1.2 million distinct CDR3 sequences, about 36% seen once; the top ten hold 11%. The sample taken for sequencing was peripheral blood or thyroid tissue (not recorded which). The origin of the receptors is an adult man with Graves' hyperthyroidism. Each CDR3 is given with its conserved first and last residue. The D gene is left open where the match is weak. Not every row has a clone size; where given, it reads once, few, many or a size class.

CDR3 DNA: TGCAGTGCCCCGGACAGGCGCGGGACTGAAGCTTTCTTT
CDR3 protein: CSAPDRRGTEAFF
clone size: .
D gene: TRBD1
V gene: TRBV20-1
J gene: TRBJ1-1

CDR3 DNA: TGTGCCCCAACAGGGACCGGGACCCAGTACTTC
CDR3 protein: CAPTGTGTQYF
clone size: .
D gene: .
V gene: TRBV25-1
J gene: TRBJ2-5

CDR3 DNA: TGTGCCAGCAGGTCTGGGAGGGTCTCTGGCTACACCTTC
CDR3 protein: CASRSGRVSGYTF
clone size: few
D gene: .
V gene: TRBV7-8
J gene: TRBJ1-2

CDR3 DNA: TGTGCCGGCAACCCGGGACAGGGTGGGCAAGAGACCCAGTACTTC
CDR3 protein: CAGNPGQGGQETQYF
clone size: .
D gene: TRBD1
V gene: TRBV7-3
J gene: TRBJ2-5

CDR3 DNA: TGTGCCAGCTCGGAGACGGGCGGGGGCGACACTGAAGCTTTCTTT
CDR3 protein: CASSETGGGDTEAFF
clone size: .
D gene: .
V gene: TRBV25-1
J gene: TRBJ1-1

CDR3 DNA: TGTGCCAGCAGCTATGGGACAGGGCTTGGCGAGACCCAGTACTTC
CDR3 protein: CASSYGTGLGETQYF
clone size: few
D gene: TRBD1
V gene: TRBV5-6
J gene: TRBJ2-5

CDR3 DNA: TGTGCCAGCAGTGAAAGGACCCCGGCCGGGGAAACTGAAGCTTTCTTT
CDR3 protein: CASSERTPAGETEAFF
clone size: many
D gene: .
V gene: TRBV2
J gene: TRBJ1-1

CDR3 DNA: TGCAGCGTTTCGTTCGTAGCGGGAGCCTACGAGCAGTACTTC
CDR3 protein: CSVSFVAGAYEQYF
clone size: once
D gene: TRBD2
V gene: TRBV29-1
J gene: TRBJ2-7

CDR3 DNA: TGTGCCAGCAGTAGCCGACAGGGTATGGGGCAGCCCCAGCATTTT
CDR3 protein: CASSSRQGMGQPQHF
clone size: once
D gene: TRBD1
V gene: TRBV6-2/TRBV6-3
J gene: TRBJ1-5

CDR3 DNA: TGTGCCAGCAGGGCTGGACAGGCCAACTCCTACGAGCAGTACTTC
CDR3 protein: CASRAGQANSYEQYF
clone size: few
D gene: TRBD1
V gene: TRBV6-5
J gene: TRBJ2-7